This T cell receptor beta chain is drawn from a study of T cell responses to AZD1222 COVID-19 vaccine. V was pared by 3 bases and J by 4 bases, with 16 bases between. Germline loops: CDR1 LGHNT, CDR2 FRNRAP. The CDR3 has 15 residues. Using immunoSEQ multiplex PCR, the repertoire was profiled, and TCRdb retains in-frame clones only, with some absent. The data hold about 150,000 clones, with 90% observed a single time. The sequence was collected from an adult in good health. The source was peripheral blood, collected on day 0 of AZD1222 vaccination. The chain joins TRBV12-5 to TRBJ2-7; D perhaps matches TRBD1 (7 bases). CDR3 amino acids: CASGFPTGAGYEQYF. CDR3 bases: TGTGCTAGTGGTTTCCCCACAGGGGCGGGATACGAGCAGTACTTC.